This is a list of T cell receptor beta chains from one sample in a study of OX40 agonist ivuxolimab in advanced cancers. Sequenced by immunoSEQ multiplex PCR; TCRdb stores in-frame clones only, minus some. The table records approximately 35,000 clones, 70% to 85% of them present only once. Sequencing used CD4+ or CD8+ T cells sorted from blood, obtained in a trial of the OX40 agonist ivuxolimab. The source is an adult with an advanced solid tumor such as melanoma, head and neck, liver or kidney cancer. CDR3s include the opening cysteine and the closing phenylalanine or tryptophan. A D gene is named only where the DNA matches it firmly. Clone sizes are given selectively: once, few, many, or a class where the clone is expanded.

>TRBV6-5|.|TRBJ2-2|.
TGTGCCAGCAGTTACTCGGCAGGGGTCGGGGAGCTGTTTTTT
CASSYSAGVGELFF
>TRBV15|.|TRBJ2-1|TRBD2
TGTGCCACCAGCAGACTAGCGGGGAAGCAGTTCTTC
CATSRLAGKQFF
>TRBV6-5|.|TRBJ1-1|.
TGTGCCAGCAGCTCGAGTACCTATACTGAAGCTTTCTTT
CASSSSTYTEAFF
>TRBV5-1|.|TRBJ2-3|TRBD2
TGCGCCAGCAGCTTGTGGGGCGGGAGCGCAGATACGCAGTATTTT
CASSLWGGSADTQYF
>TRBV5-5|.|TRBJ1-2|TRBD1
TGTGCCAGCAGCTTGCGGACAGGGGGGATCTATGGCTACACCTTC
CASSLRTGGIYGYTF
>TRBV27|.|TRBJ2-7|TRBD1
TGTGCCAGCAGTTTATCGGGGGGACAGGGCGCGTACGAGCAGTACTTC
CASSLSGGQGAYEQYF
>TRBV7-9|medium-sized|TRBJ2-1|TRBD2
TGTGCCAGCAGCTTAGAGAGCGGGGGGTACAATGAGCAGTTCTTC
CASSLESGGYNEQFF
>TRBV2|.|TRBJ2-7|TRBD2
TGTGCCAGCAGCTTACGGCTAGCGGGAGACGAGCAGTACTTC
CASSLRLAGDEQYF
>TRBV7-8|.|TRBJ2-2|.
TGTGCCAGCAGCTTGAGGGGGGCCACCGGGGAGCTGTTTTTT
CASSLRGATGELFF
>TRBV12-5|.|TRBJ1-1|.
TGTGCTAGTGGACGTAGCACTGAAGCTTTCTTT
CASGRSTEAFF
>TRBV7-9|.|TRBJ2-7|TRBD2
TGTGCCAGCAGCTTTAGCGGGGGGGCCTACGAGCAGTACTTC
CASSFSGGAYEQYF
>TRBV19|.|TRBJ2-7|.
TGTGCCAGTAGTATAGTGGGCCTCTCCGAGCAGTACTTC
CASSIVGLSEQYF
>TRBV5-8|.|TRBJ2-1|TRBD2
TGTGCCAGCAGCCCCGAACAGACTAGCGGAAGCTACAATGAGCAGTTCTTC
CASSPEQTSGSYNEQFF
>TRBV11-3|.|TRBJ2-1|.
TGTGCCAGCTCAGACCAGAGACTACCGGGGAATGAGCAGTTCTTC
CASSDQRLPGNEQFF
>TRBV28|medium-sized|TRBJ2-7|.
TGTGCCAGCACCTCAACACCCTACGAGCAGTACTTC
CASTSTPYEQYF
>TRBV28|once|TRBJ2-3|TRBD1
TGTGCCAGCAGTCGGGGACAGGAGAAGCAGTATTTT
CASSRGQEKQYF
>TRBV28|.|TRBJ1-2|.
TGTGCCAGCAGTTCTGCGGTAGTGGAGCACAGGGTCCACTATGGCTACACCTTC
CASSSAVVEHRVHYGYTF
>TRBV15|.|TRBJ2-7|.
TGTGCCACCAGCAGTGAATGGGGGTCGTCCTACGAGCAGTACTTC
CATSSEWGSSYEQYF
>TRBV28|.|TRBJ1-2|.
TGTGCCAGCAGTCTCACACGGGGAGGCTATGGCTACACCTTC
CASSLTRGGYGYTF
>TRBV7-2|.|TRBJ1-1|.
TGTGCCATACAGGTTGGGACTGAAGCTTTCTTT
CAIQVGTEAFF
>TRBV7-7|.|TRBJ2-7|TRBD1
TGTGCTAGCAGCTTAGGGACAGGGACCGGCGAGCAGTACTTC
CASSLGTGTGEQYF
>TRBV28|.|TRBJ1-1|.
TGTGCCAGCAGTACGATAGGGGCCTCCCCTAGAAAAGCTTTCTTT
CASSTIGASPRKAFF
>TRBV28|.|TRBJ1-4|TRBD1
TGTGCCAGCAGGCCGGGACAGGGAGACACTAATGAAAAACTGTTTTTT
CASRPGQGDTNEKLFF
>TRBV4-2|.|TRBJ2-7|TRBD2
TGTGCCAGCAGCCAAAGACTAGCGGGGGGTTACGACGAGCAGTACTTC
CASSQRLAGGYDEQYF
>TRBV9|.|TRBJ2-7|.
TGTGCCAGCAGCGAACAGGGTTCGCCCGTGGACGAGCAGTACTTC
CASSEQGSPVDEQYF
>TRBV29-1|.|TRBJ1-1|.
TGCAGCGTTGAAGACGGGGCTAGCGCTGAAGCTTTCTTT
CSVEDGASAEAFF
>TRBV27|.|TRBJ2-5|TRBD2
TGTGCCAGCGGCTACGGACTAGCGGCGCAAGAGACCCAGTACTTC
CASGYGLAAQETQYF
>TRBV5-4|.|TRBJ2-7|TRBD2
TGTGCCAGCAGCCGGGGACTAGCGTCCTACGAGCAGTACTTC
CASSRGLASYEQYF
>TRBV14|.|TRBJ1-1|.
TGTGCCAGCAGCCAAGAATTTAACACTGAAGCTTTCTTT
CASSQEFNTEAFF
>TRBV28|.|TRBJ2-1|.
TGTGCCAGCAGCCTAGGGACTCTTTCCTACAATGAGCAGTTCTTC
CASSLGTLSYNEQFF
>TRBV2|once|TRBJ2-7|.
TGTGCCAGCAGTGCCAGTCTGGGTCATTACGAGCAGTACTTC
CASSASLGHYEQYF
>TRBV9|.|TRBJ2-3|.
TGTGCCAGCAGCGTAGAGGCGGTCCCGACAGATACGCAGTATTTT
CASSVEAVPTDTQYF
>TRBV11-3|.|TRBJ2-3|TRBD2
TGTGCCAGCAGCTCCGTAGCGGGAGACGGGACAGATACGCAGTATTTT
CASSSVAGDGTDTQYF
>TRBV10-3|few|TRBJ1-1|.
TGTGCCATCAGTCACGACCAACGAGGAGGAACTGAAGCTTTCTTT
CAISHDQRGGTEAFF
>TRBV29-1|once|TRBJ1-2|.
TGCAGCGTTGAATTTTCGGCTGCAGGGTCCGTTGGCTACACCTTC
CSVEFSAAGSVGYTF
>TRBV2|once|TRBJ2-2|TRBD1
TGTGCCACCTCGACAGGGTCGGCCGGGGAGCTGTTTTTT
CATSTGSAGELFF
>TRBV7-8|few|TRBJ2-2|TRBD1
TGTGCCAGCAGCTTCTGGGCAGGGGGCGAGTCCGGGGAGCTGTTTTTT
CASSFWAGGESGELFF